The 20 T cell receptor beta chains below come from one sample, sequenced in a study of a mutant IDH1 vaccine in newly diagnosed glioma (dated by TCRdb to the early 2020s). Their antigens remain unidentified. The sample's time point, from its label and the paper: week 35, safety follow-up. A 20-mer mutant IDH1 peptide at 300 micrograms in Montanide made up each vaccine dose, which was injected subcutaneously together with topical imiquimod. Libraries were built with the immunoSEQ multiplex PCR assay. Imported from immuneACCESS, the table was reduced by TCRdb to in-frame sequences with V and J called. These copies leave out some clones; in studies compared against another copy, an unresolved V gene accounts for under half, and the cause of the remainder is not known. The sample yields around 30,000 clones; roughly 80% were counted once. The ten largest clonotypes hold around 7% of the sample. Sequencing was performed on PBMCs, taken from a glioma patient whose treatment included an IDH1 peptide vaccine. These receptor sequences come from a woman aged 18-35 years with glioma.

CDR3 sequence (DNA): TGTGCCAGCAGCTGGGGGGTGATCCCTGGGGAGCAGTTCTTC. Amino acid sequence: CASSWGVIPGEQFF. The genes are TRBV5-6 and TRBJ2-1; D is possibly TRBD2 (6 bases). Germline V gene lookup returns CDR1 SGHDT and CDR2 YYEEEE. The V and J ends lost 3 bases and 10 bases respectively, with 17 bases between them. The CDR3 spans 14 residues.

The genes are TRBV27 and TRBJ1-2; no clear D. Germline V CDR1 and CDR2: MNHEY, SMNVEV (reference sequence). Trimming shortened V by 3 bases and J by 8 bases, and 16 bases separated the two germline ends. The CDR3 loop spans 14 amino acids. As DNA, the CDR3 is TGTGCCAGCAGTTTTTATGTGGGTTCGGGCGGCTACACCTTC. Translation gives CASSFYVGSGGYTF.

V is TRBV7-9 and J is TRBJ1-2; the D gene is possibly TRBD1 (5 bases). This CDR3 contains 14 residues. CDR1 and CDR2 (germline): SEHNR, FQNEAQ (reference sequence). V lost 5 bases and J 0 bases, leaving 10 bases between the germline ends. CDR3 amino acids: CASSLQTANYGYTF. The CDR3 DNA sequence: TGTGCCAGCAGCCTCCAGACAGCTAACTATGGCTACACCTTC.

This rearrangement joins TRBV29-1 to TRBJ1-2, with 7 bases matching TRBD1. The junction had 5 bases not matched to a gene; V was cut back by 1 base and J by 6 bases. Germline V gene lookup returns CDR1 SQVTM and CDR2 ANQGSEA. The CDR3 runs to 13 residues. The CDR3 spells CSVEVKQGHGYTF. The CDR3 bases are TGCAGCGTTGAAGTCAAACAGGGGCATGGCTACACCTTC.

The V call is TRBV5-8, the J call TRBJ2-5, with D tentatively TRBD1 or TRBD2 (7 bases each). Deletions cut 1 base from V and 8 bases from J, with 12 bases between. The CDR3 has 13 amino acids. Germline CDR1 SGHTS, CDR2 YDEGEE. The CDR3 is CASSLTGEGTQYF. CDR3 coding DNA: TGTGCCAGCAGCTTGACAGGGGAGGGAACCCAGTACTTC.

CDR3 in DNA: TGTGCCAGCAGCTTACCAATCCCCAGGTGGACAGGGGAAGACACTGAAGCTTTCTTT. Translating it yields CASSLPIPRWTGEDTEAFF. V is TRBV7-8 and J is TRBJ1-1, with 9 bases aligning to TRBD1. The CDR3 is 19 residues long. Trimming removed 2 bases from V and 3 bases from J; junction bases left unmatched: 16. Per the germline V gene, CDR1 is SGHVS and CDR2 is FQNEAQ.

A remark on this clone: One junction end does not reproduce the germline sequence, and a read error may be involved. The chain carries TRBV2 and TRBJ2-7; 10 nucleotides line up with TRBD1. This CDR3 has 16 amino acids. The germline V gene has CDR1 SNHLY and CDR2 FYNNEI. CDR3 DNA sequence: TGTGCCAGCAGCGAAGCTCCGGGACAGGGGCCCTACGAGCAGTACTTC. Encoded protein: CASSEAPGQGPYEQYF.

The rearrangement links TRBV27 to TRBJ1-2; tentative D call: TRBD1 (5 bases). The germline V and J ends were trimmed by 0 bases and 8 bases, with 19 bases remaining between them. Germline V gives CDR1 MNHEY, CDR2 SMNVEV (reference sequence). The CDR3 runs to 16 residues. In DNA form, the CDR3 reads TGTGCCAGCAGTTTATCGTACGTCGGGACGCATTCCGGCTACACCTTC. Protein sequence: CASSLSYVGTHSGYTF.

The rearrangement links TRBV7-2 to TRBJ2-7; a weak D match, TRBD1 (5 bases). Germline V lookup: CDR1 SGHTA, CDR2 FQGNSA. CDR3 size: 12 residues. Trimming removed 3 bases from V and 3 bases from J, with 6 bases in between. Here the CDR3 DNA reads TGTGCCAGCAGCTTCCAGGGCTACGAGCAGTACTTC. Translated, it gives CASSFQGYEQYF.

The rearrangement uses TRBV4-3 and TRBJ2-7; D may be TRBD1 (6 bases). Germline V gene lookup returns CDR1 LGHNA and CDR2 YSLEER. The CDR3 is 15 residues long. Deletions cut 0 bases from V and 2 bases from J, with 11 bases between. This CDR3 reads CASSQDFRGAYEQYF. The DNA for the CDR3 is TGCGCCAGCAGCCAAGATTTCAGGGGCGCCTACGAGCAGTACTTC.

The V and J genes are TRBV30 and TRBJ2-3; no firm D call. V gave up 4 bases and J gave up 2 bases, with 13 bases separating them. Germline V gives CDR1 GTSNPN, CDR2 SVGIG (reference sequence). The CDR3 extends over 14 amino acids. The CDR3 loop reads CAWKRDTYTDTQYF. DNA for the CDR3: TGTGCCTGGAAGAGAGACACGTACACAGATACGCAGTATTTT.

The chain links TRBV7-8 to TRBJ1-5, with D unclear. Germline lookup yields CDR1 SGHVS and CDR2 FQNEAQ. The CDR3 extends over 13 amino acids. V was cut by 3 bases and J by 7 bases, with 10 bases left in between. The CDR3: CASSFNLQQPQHF. DNA of the CDR3: TGTGCCAGCAGCTTTAACCTGCAACAGCCCCAGCATTTT.

This sequence joins TRBV6-5 and TRBJ1-4; no reliable D call. Germline lookup yields CDR1 MNHEY and CDR2 SVGAGI. The V and J ends lost 5 bases and 10 bases respectively, with 11 bases between them. The CDR3 loop spans 12 amino acids. The CDR3 DNA follows: TGTGCCAGCAGTCCTGACAACAGAAAACTGTTTTTT. Translating it yields CASSPDNRKLFF.

The chain employs TRBV7-9 and TRBJ1-1, with D unclear. The CDR3 runs 14 residues. V lost 1 base and J lost 0, with 6 bases in between. The germline gives CDR1 SEHNR, CDR2 FQNEAQ (reference sequence). The CDR3 loop reads CASSLGRLNTEAFF. The CDR3 DNA reads as TGTGCCAGCAGCTTAGGTCGGCTGAACACTGAAGCTTTCTTT.

CDR3: CASSDFEGFEGAQETQYF. The CDR3 DNA is TGTGCCAGCAGTGATTTCGAAGGGTTTGAAGGGGCGCAAGAGACCCAGTACTTC. This chain connects TRBV2 to TRBJ2-5; weak D call: TRBD1 (5 bases). From germline, CDR1 is SNHLY and CDR2 FYNNEI. V dropped 3 bases and J dropped 2 bases, with 22 bases sitting between them. This CDR3 comprises 18 residues.

CDR3 residues: CASSLGGGRHARTEAFF. The CDR3 DNA sequence: TGTGCCAGCAGCTTAGGAGGGGGGAGACACGCGAGGACTGAAGCTTTCTTT. The rearrangement uses TRBV7-9 and TRBJ1-1; tentative D call: TRBD1 (6 bases). This CDR3 has 17 residues. Germline CDR1 and CDR2: SEHNR and FQNEAQ (reference sequence). V gave up 1 base and J gave up 5 bases, with 20 bases separating them.

The DNA for the CDR3 is TGTGCCAGCTGGGGGTTTAGTACGGGGGGCAATGAGCAGTTCTTC. Its translation: CASWGFSTGGNEQFF. J is TRBJ2-1 and V is TRBV2; 7 positions match TRBD2. V shed 8 bases, J shed 6 bases, and the junction held 13 bases outside the gene matches. Germline assignment: CDR1 SNHLY and CDR2 FYNNEI. The CDR3 consists of 15 residues.

The chain uses TRBV7-2 and TRBJ2-5, with 10 bases fitting TRBD2. The CDR3 is made up of 14 amino acids. J gave up 10 bases and V 4 bases, and 9 bases lay outside the gene matches. Per the germline V gene, CDR1 is SGHTA and CDR2 is FQGNSA. The CDR3, as DNA: TGTGCCAGCAGCTCTGGGCTAGCGGGAGAGGGCCAGTACTTC. Translated: CASSSGLAGEGQYF.

This chain uses TRBV18 with TRBJ1-1; no clear D. Germline lookup yields CDR1 KGHSH and CDR2 LQKENI. This CDR3 contains 14 residues. V was pared by 1 base and J by 1 base, with 7 bases between. CDR3: CASSPRGGNTEAFF. Written as DNA, the CDR3 is TGTGCCAGCTCACCACGGGGTGGGAACACTGAAGCTTTCTTT.

The genes are TRBV6-5 and TRBJ2-5; 7 nucleotides align to TRBD2. CDR3 length: 14 residues. The V and J ends lost 4 bases and 1 base, in that order; junction bases with no gene match: 3. The V gene's germline CDR1 is MNHEY and CDR2 SVGAGI. The CDR3 sequence: CASSLRLAQETQYF. In DNA form, the CDR3 reads TGTGCCAGCAGTTTGCGACTAGCCCAAGAGACCCAGTACTTC.